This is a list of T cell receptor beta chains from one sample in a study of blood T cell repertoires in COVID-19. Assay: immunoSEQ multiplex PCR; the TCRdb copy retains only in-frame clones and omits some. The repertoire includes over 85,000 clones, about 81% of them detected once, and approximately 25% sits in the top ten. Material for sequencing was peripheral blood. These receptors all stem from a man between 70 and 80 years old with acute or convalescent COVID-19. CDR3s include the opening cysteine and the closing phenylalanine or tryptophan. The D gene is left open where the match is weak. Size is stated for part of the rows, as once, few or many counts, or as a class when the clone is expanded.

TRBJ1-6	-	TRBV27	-	TGTGCCAGCAGTTTCGGGGGTTGGAATTCACCCCTCCACTTT	CASSFGGWNSPLHF
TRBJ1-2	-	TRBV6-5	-	TGTGCCAGCAGTTATACTCTCCAGAGGGCTGGTAGGGGCTACACCTTC	CASSYTLQRAGRGYTF
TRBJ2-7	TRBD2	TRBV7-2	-	TGTGCCAGCAGCGTAGCGGGAGCAAGCCCCTACGAGCAGTACTTC	CASSVAGASPYEQYF
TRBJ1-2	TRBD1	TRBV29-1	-	TGCAGCACCGACAGGGGGGACTCTGGCTACACCTTC	CSTDRGDSGYTF
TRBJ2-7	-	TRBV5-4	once	TGTGCCAGCAGCTTGAACAACGGAGCCTACGAGCAGTACTTC	CASSLNNGAYEQYF
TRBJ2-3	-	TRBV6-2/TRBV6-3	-	TGTGCCAGCAGTTACTCGGGGGGAAGCTCAAGAGGAACAGATACGCAGTATTTT	CASSYSGGSSRGTDTQYF
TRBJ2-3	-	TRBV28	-	TGTGCCAGCGAACAAGAAAGCACAGATACGCAGTATTTT	CASEQESTDTQYF
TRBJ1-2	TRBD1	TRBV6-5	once	TGTGCCAGCAGTCGGGACAGGGGGGGCTATGGCTACACCTTC	CASSRDRGGYGYTF
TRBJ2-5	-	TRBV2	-	TGTGCCAGCTCAATACTGACAGTCCAAGAGACCCAGTACTTC	CASSILTVQETQYF
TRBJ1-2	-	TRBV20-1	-	TGCAGTGCTAGACTCCTCTATGGCTACACCTTC	CSARLLYGYTF
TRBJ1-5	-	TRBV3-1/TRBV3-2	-	TGTGCCAGCAGCCAAGGGTCAGGGGGCAATCAGCCCCAGCATTTT	CASSQGSGGNQPQHF
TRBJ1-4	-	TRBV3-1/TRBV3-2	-	TGTGCCAGCAGCCCACATACGGGTGCAACTAATGAAAAACTGTTTTTT	CASSPHTGATNEKLFF
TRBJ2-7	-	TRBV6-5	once	TGTGCCAGCAGTTACTCGTGGGGGCGCGGTGGCTACGAGCAGTACTTC	CASSYSWGRGGYEQYF
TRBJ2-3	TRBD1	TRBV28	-	TGTGCCAGCGGTAGGGCGGGACAGGGGGGCACAGATACGCAGTATTTT	CASGRAGQGGTDTQYF
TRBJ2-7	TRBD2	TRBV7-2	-	TGTGCCAGCAGCTTTAGCGGGAGGGTTCTCTCCTACGAGCAGTACTTC	CASSFSGRVLSYEQYF
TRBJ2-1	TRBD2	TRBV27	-	TGTGCCAGCACCACGAGCGGGAGTTATTACAATGAGCAGTTCTTC	CASTTSGSYYNEQFF
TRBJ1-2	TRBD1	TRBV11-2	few	TGTGCCAGCAGCTCCGACAGGGGCTATGGCTACACCTTC	CASSSDRGYGYTF
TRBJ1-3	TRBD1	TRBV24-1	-	TGTGCCACCAGGAGGGACAGGGACTCTGGAAACACCATATATTTT	CATRRDRDSGNTIYF
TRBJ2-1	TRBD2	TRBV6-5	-	TGTGCCAGCGGGACTAGGGGCAATGAGCAGTTCTTC	CASGTRGNEQFF
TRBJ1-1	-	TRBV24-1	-	TGTGCCACCAGCTCTACGGGTTACACTGAAGCTTTCTTT	CATSSTGYTEAFF
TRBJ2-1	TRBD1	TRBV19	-	TGTGCCAGTAGTGAGGGGGCGCGCGATGAGCAGTTCTTC	CASSEGARDEQFF
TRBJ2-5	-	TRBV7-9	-	TGTGCCAGCAGCTCGGGGGGCGGAGAGACCCAGTACTTC	CASSSGGGETQYF